A selection of T cell receptor beta chains follows, all from one sample in a study of T cells in Graves' hyperthyroidism and ophthalmopathy. MiXCR, run by TCRdb on the multiplex PCR reads, gives a single entry per CDR3 protein. The top ten hold roughly 4.3% of the sample, which has 600,000 to 700,000 distinct CDR3 sequences, roughly 14% seen once. The sequenced sample consisted of blood. These receptor sequences come from a woman aged 40 to 55 with Graves' ophthalmopathy. Both conserved end residues are part of each CDR3. The order of the fields is clone size, D gene, J gene, V gene, CDR3 protein, CDR3 DNA. The D gene is left open where the match is weak. The size field is filled for only some rows; it gives once, few, many or a size class.

many,TRBD1,TRBJ2-7,TRBV10-3,CAISEAGTAAEQYF,TGTGCCATCAGTGAAGCCGGGACAGCAGCCGAGCAGTACTTC
many,.,TRBJ1-2,TRBV29-1,CSVVGTAYGYTF,TGCAGCGTTGTGGGGACCGCGTATGGCTACACCTTC
many,.,TRBJ1-3,TRBV12-3/TRBV12-4,CASRTGASGNTIYF,TGTGCCAGCAGGACAGGCGCCTCTGGAAACACCATATATTTT
many,.,TRBJ2-5,TRBV20-1,CSARDRGYETQYF,TGCAGTGCTAGGGATAGGGGATACGAGACCCAGTACTTC
many,.,TRBJ2-2,TRBV28,CASSLGQEVNTGELFF,TGTGCCAGCAGTTTAGGGCAGGAGGTGAACACCGGGGAGCTGTTTTTT
.,.,TRBJ2-5,TRBV12-3/TRBV12-4,CASSRAYQGTQYF,TGTGCCAGTTCCAGGGCGTACCAAGGGACCCAGTACTTC
many,.,TRBJ2-7,TRBV6-2/TRBV6-3,CASSYSGSGEQYF,TGTGCCAGCAGTTACTCGGGTAGCGGCGAGCAGTACTTC
many,.,TRBJ1-2,TRBV20-1,CSAALSGRYGYTF,TGCAGTGCCGCCTTGAGTGGACGCTATGGCTACACCTTC
many,.,TRBJ1-5,TRBV28,CASRGRAGYQPQHF,TGTGCCAGTAGGGGCAGGGCGGGGTATCAGCCCCAGCATTTT
many,.,TRBJ1-1,TRBV9,CASSVSQNTEAFF,TGTGCCAGCAGCGTATCGCAGAACACTGAAGCTTTCTTT
many,.,TRBJ2-2,TRBV6-1,CASRRQDSNTGELFF,TGTGCCAGCAGAAGACAGGACAGTAACACCGGGGAGCTGTTTTTT